This entry features one TCR beta chain sequence. Its specificity is unknown. Germline is not matched at one junction end, which may reflect a read error. Single viable CD3+CD4+CD8-CD45RO+ cells were sorted as the memory CD4+ T cells. Germline loops: CDR1 SSHAT, CDR2 FNYEAQ (reference sequence). CDR3 length equals 13 residues. Clones were read by immunoSEQ multiplex PCR, and TCRdb kept only the in-frame ones, dropping some. The repertoire consists of about 82,000 clones, with around 80% occurring once and the leading ten covering nearly 0.8%. These data belong to a study of memory CD4+ T cells and cytomegalovirus serostatus. General study results and limits: The CMV-associated TCR signature appears largely within the CD4+ memory repertoire. CD4+ memory repertoires contained about two fifths of the 164 reported CMV TCRbeta sequences. Repertoires predicted CMV serostatus with median bootstrapped AUC of roughly 0.96.

V is TRBV7-7 and J is TRBJ2-1; a possible D gene is TRBD1 (6 bases). Sequenced input: memory CD4+ T cells from blood. The clonotype comes from an adult in good health and CMV-seronegative. CDR3: CASSLDPQGKQFF. CDR3 nucleotides: TGTGCTAGCAGCCTGGACCCTCAGGGGAAGCAGTTCTTC.